One T cell receptor (beta chain) is described in this entry. The data belong to a study of cytotoxic CD8 clonotypes in ibrutinib-treated CLL. The germline V gene has CDR1 LNHDA and CDR2 SQIVND (reference sequence). V gave up 3 bases and J gave up 9 bases; unmatched junction bases: 12. The CDR3 spans 17 residues. The table came from immunoSEQ multiplex PCR; TCRdb's copy has only in-frame clones and leaves some out. The profile covers approximately 330,000 clones, with about 80% appearing a single time and under 8.5% taken by the ten largest. Material: PBMCs, obtained before ibrutinib treatment. The source is a human donor with chronic lymphocytic leukemia. The chain combines TRBV19 with TRBJ2-1; 12 bases align to TRBD2. CDR3 DNA: TGTGCCAGTAGTATCAGGCGGACTAGCGGGATTTCTGGTGAGCAGTTCTTC. It translates to CASSIRRTSGISGEQFF.